The rows below give T cell receptor beta chains drawn from one sample of a study of cytomegalovirus exposure and HLA in healthy donors. Repertoires were generated with immunoSEQ multiplex PCR, while TCRdb's copy carries only in-frame clones and drops some. The repertoire consists of under 150,000 clones, with roughly 74% occurring once and the leading ten covering around 6.6%. The sequenced material came from PBMCs. The receptors were gathered from a woman aged 35 to 49 in good health and CMV-seropositive. Each CDR3 is given without its conserved first and last residue. Clone size is given for some rows only: seen once, a few or many times, or a class if the clone is expanded.

j_call	v_call	clone_size	cdr3_aa
.	TRBV6-1	.	ASSWGEQY
TRBJ1-5	TRBV19	once	ASKQGDQPQH
TRBJ1-2	TRBV5-6	.	ASRATGGKNYGYT
TRBJ1-1	TRBV2	.	ASSVASGTEAF
TRBJ2-7	TRBV7-9	.	ASSFQGSSYEQY
TRBJ2-1	TRBV19	once	ASSIPLSNEQF
TRBJ2-3	TRBV12-5	once	ASGTPSGSLTDTQY
TRBJ2-1	TRBV6-1	once	ASSELSQGDEQF
TRBJ1-5	TRBV18	.	ASSRGVGVDQPQH
TRBJ2-5	TRBV19	.	ASNLPSGSSQETQY
TRBJ2-3	TRBV7-2	.	ASGYSGMSDTQY
TRBJ2-1	TRBV4-1	.	ASSQPQGRGLSEQF
TRBJ1-5	TRBV5-1	.	ASSAIPGNNQPQH
TRBJ1-1	TRBV7-2	.	ASSFMVDTEAF
TRBJ1-4	TRBV27	.	ATHPTGGSYNEKLF
TRBJ1-5	TRBV7-2	.	ASSPGPVGQPQH
TRBJ2-3	TRBV5-1	once	ASSARPGTIITDTQY
TRBJ2-1	TRBV2	few	ASSVPGTGAFKTYNEQF
TRBJ2-7	TRBV7-3	.	ASSRDRESSEQY
TRBJ2-5	TRBV11-2	.	ASSLPGGYGTQY
TRBJ2-7	TRBV10-3	.	AISGGNGPYEQY
TRBJ2-7	TRBV11-2	.	ASSMTSGSSGEQY
TRBJ1-2	TRBV5-4	once	ASSAGQPLSYGYT
TRBJ1-1	TRBV6-5	.	ASSPWGDLNTEAF